The 23 T cell receptor beta chains below were found in one sample sequenced in a study of T cells after yellow fever vaccination. One entry per CDR3 protein, called by TCRdb with MiXCR from the 5' RACE reads. The sample records about 310,000 distinct CDR3 sequences, 3.6% being singletons. Sequencing used PBMCs, obtained on the day of the yellow fever booster vaccination. The receptor source for this set is a man younger than 35 who received the YFV17D yellow fever vaccine.

V and J are TRBV7-9 and TRBJ2-1; D might be TRBD1 or TRBD2, each matching 6 bases. V lost 5 bases and J lost 4, with 12 bases in between. Per the germline V gene, CDR1 is SEHNR and CDR2 is FQNEAQ (reference sequence). CDR3 size: 14 residues. This chain's CDR3 is CASSPGARYNEQFF. CDR3 sequence (DNA): TGTGCCAGCAGCCCGGGGGCGAGATACAATGAGCAGTTCTTC.

This clonotype showed up many times. The chain uses TRBV12-3 or TRBV12-4 and TRBJ1-2; TRBD1 matches at 8 bases. The junction had 4 bases not matched to a gene; V was cut back by 6 bases and J by 4 bases. The CDR3 runs to 13 residues. The CDR3 protein is CASSGQGVYGYTF. CDR3 coding DNA: TGTGCCAGCAGCGGACAGGGAGTCTATGGCTACACCTTC.

This clonotype was recorded at least ten times. This sequence joins TRBV4-1 and TRBJ1-5; maybe TRBD1 (6 bases). The CDR3 extends over 16 amino acids. Trimming took 5 bases from V and 4 from J, leaving 18 bases between them. CDR1 and CDR2 from the germline V gene are MGHRA and YSYEKL. The CDR3 region is CASSNPIGGANQPQHF. CDR3 sequence (DNA): TGCGCCAGCAGCAACCCCATCGGGGGGGCGAATCAGCCCCAGCATTTT.

This clonotype was observed many times. The rearrangement joins TRBV10-3 to TRBJ2-7; no clear D gene. The V and J ends lost 6 bases and 1 base respectively, with 10 bases between them. Germline V gives CDR1 ENHRY, CDR2 SYGVKD. The CDR3 covers 13 residues. The CDR3 DNA is TGTGCCATCAGCCCCCCCGGGTCCTACGAGCAGTACTTC. Amino acids: CAISPPGSYEQYF.

This clonotype was picked up a small number of times. The V and J genes are TRBV15 and TRBJ2-1, with 11 bases fitting TRBD1. CDR3 length equals 14 residues. The V gene's germline CDR1 is LNHNV and CDR2 YYDKDF (reference sequence). The V and J ends lost 5 bases and 3 bases, in that order; junction bases with no gene match: 0. CDR3 region: CATSGTGGYNEQFF. The CDR3, as DNA: TGTGCCACCAGCGGGACAGGGGGCTACAATGAGCAGTTCTTC.

This clonotype showed up just a few times. This chain uses TRBV7-2 with TRBJ2-1; possible D gene TRBD2, 5 bases. Looked up from germline, CDR1 is SGHTA and CDR2 is FQGNSA. Deletions cut 1 base from V and 5 bases from J, with 9 bases between. CDR3 size: 14 residues. In DNA form, the CDR3 reads TGTGCCAGCAGCTTAGGAGGGAGTCACAATGAGCAGTTCTTC. Amino acid sequence: CASSLGGSHNEQFF.

V usage is TRBV6-5 and J usage is TRBJ2-5, with D uncertain. The CDR3 loop spans 12 amino acids. The V end lost 7 bases, the J end lost 4 bases, and 10 bases lay between the germline ends. CDR1 MNHEY and CDR2 SVGAGI come from the germline V gene. The CDR3 sequence: CASKSLGETQYF. CDR3 in DNA: TGTGCCAGCAAATCGTTAGGAGAGACCCAGTACTTC.

This clonotype was observed many times. The CDR3 spells CAVRGGVYNEQFF. The CDR3 bases are TGTGCCGTCCGGGGGGGCGTCTACAATGAGCAGTTCTTC. The chain carries TRBV27 and TRBJ2-1; 8 nucleotides agree with TRBD2. This CDR3 contains 13 residues. V was pared by 11 bases and J by 3 bases, with 6 bases of the junction left unmatched. Germline CDR1 reads MNHEY; CDR2 reads SMNVEV (reference sequence).

This clonotype showed up many times. The chain couples TRBV29-1 to TRBJ2-1; 12 bases map to TRBD1. Looked up from germline, CDR1 is SQVTM and CDR2 is ANQGSEA. This CDR3 comprises 14 residues. Germline trimming cut 2 bases from V and 9 bases from J; bases unmatched to any gene: 5. CDR3 nucleotide sequence: TGCAGCGTTGAATTGGGACAGGGGGCTGGTGAGCAGTTCTTC. It specifies CSVELGQGAGEQFF.

This clonotype was seen only a few times. CDR3 in amino acids: CASSVEDSGGYNEQFF. CDR3 DNA sequence: TGTGCCAGCAGCGTAGAAGATAGCGGGGGTTACAATGAGCAGTTCTTC. The V and J genes are TRBV9 and TRBJ2-1, with 9 bases lining up with TRBD2. This CDR3 has 16 amino acids. V was pared by 0 bases and J by 4 bases, with 5 bases of the junction left unmatched. Germline loops: CDR1 SGDLS, CDR2 YYNGEE. The whole variable domain, filled in from reference TRBV9 and TRBJ2-1, reads DSGVTQTPKHLITATGQRVTLRCSPRSGDLSVYWYQQSLDQGLQFLIQYYNGEERAKGNILERFSAQQFPDLHSELNLSSLELGDSALYFCASSVEDSGGYNEQFFGPGTRLTVL.

This clonotype has just a few counts. The chain couples TRBV5-6 to TRBJ2-2; tentatively, D is TRBD1 (6 bases). V lost 4 bases and J 5 bases, leaving 15 bases between the germline ends. This CDR3 is built from 15 residues. CDR1 is SGHDT, CDR2 YYEEEE, per germline. The CDR3 here is CASSPYRVRTGELFF. CDR3 DNA: TGTGCCAGCAGCCCGTACAGGGTCCGAACCGGGGAGCTGTTTTTT.

The genes are TRBV20-1 and TRBJ2-3, with 8 bases fitting TRBD2. The CDR3 covers 14 residues. The germline CDR1 and CDR2 sequences are DFQATT and SNEGSKA (reference sequence). The V and J ends lost 5 bases and 2 bases, in that order; junction bases with no gene match: 6. The CDR3 nucleotides read TGCAGTGCTCCATTAGCGGGGCCCACAGATACGCAGTATTTT. The encoded protein is CSAPLAGPTDTQYF.

The chain is built from TRBV29-1 and TRBJ2-1; D is perhaps TRBD2 (6 bases). There are 15 residues in the CDR3. The germline gives CDR1 SQVTM, CDR2 ANQGSEA. Trimming cost V 0 bases and J 8 bases, with 17 bases left between them. The CDR3, as DNA: TGCAGCGTTGAAGAGGCCCGGGTCGGGAGCGATGAGCAGTTCTTC. Protein: CSVEEARVGSDEQFF.

This clonotype was seen many times. The genes are TRBV19 and TRBJ2-1, with TRBD1 as a possible D gene (6 bases). The V end lost 3 bases, the J end lost 7 bases, and 13 bases lay between the germline ends. The germline gives CDR1 LNHDA, CDR2 SQIVND (reference sequence). CDR3 length equals 14 residues. In DNA, the CDR3 is TGTGCCAGTAGTATTCTCGGCAGGGGAAATGAGCAGTTCTTC. Amino acid sequence: CASSILGRGNEQFF.

There are a few counts of this clonotype. The chain recombines TRBV6-6 with TRBJ1-1; D unresolved. Looked up from germline, CDR1 is MNHNY and CDR2 is SVGAGI (reference sequence). Between the trimmed V and J ends, which lost 0 bases and 3 bases, there was a span of 20 bases. The CDR3 runs 18 residues. CDR3 sequence: CASSYSEYRQLEDTEAFF. The CDR3, as DNA: TGTGCCAGCAGTTACTCGGAATACAGACAATTAGAGGACACTGAAGCTTTCTTT.

This clonotype has just a few counts. V gene TRBV5-6 combines with J gene TRBJ2-1, with D possibly being TRBD1 or TRBD2 (5 bases each). Germline assignment: CDR1 SGHDT and CDR2 YYEEEE. CDR3 length: 14 amino acids. The V gene lost 4 bases and the J gene lost 9 bases, with 17 bases spanning the gap. CDR3 region: CASSPEGRQFEQFF. The CDR3 DNA sequence: TGTGCCAGCAGCCCCGAGGGACGGCAGTTTGAGCAGTTCTTC.

This clonotype was seen ten or more times. The V call is TRBV7-9, the J call TRBJ2-1; 10 bases align to TRBD1. The CDR3 has 15 residues. CDR1 SEHNR and CDR2 FQNEAQ come from the germline V gene (reference sequence). The V and J ends lost 5 bases and 3 bases, in that order; junction bases with no gene match: 4. This CDR3 is CASSVRDRGYNEQFF. The DNA of the CDR3 is TGTGCCAGCAGCGTCCGGGACAGGGGCTACAATGAGCAGTTCTTC.

This clonotype came up a few times. The chain joins TRBV3-1 to TRBJ2-1; 7 bases match TRBD2. This CDR3 is 13 amino acids long. The junction had 6 bases not matched to a gene; V was cut back by 4 bases and J by 9 bases. CDR1 is LGHDT and CDR2 is YNNKEL in the germline V gene (reference sequence). The CDR3 sequence: CASSRGEGSEQFF. As DNA, the CDR3 is TGTGCCAGCAGCCGGGGGGAGGGGAGTGAGCAGTTCTTC.

This clonotype was detected ten times or more. The V gene is TRBV10-3, the J gene TRBJ1-5; 9 bases fit TRBD1. The V gene end was trimmed by 3 bases and the J gene end by 1 base; junction bases not matched to a gene: 1. The CDR3 extends over 15 amino acids. Germline assignment: CDR1 ENHRY and CDR2 SYGVKD. Here the CDR3 DNA reads TGTGCCATCAGTGACGGGACAGGGAGCAATCAGCCCCAGCATTTT. Amino acids: CAISDGTGSNQPQHF.

In its sample, this clonotype was seen a few times. The V call is TRBV7-2, the J call TRBJ2-3; D could derive from TRBD1 or TRBD2 (5 bases each). There are 13 residues in the CDR3. CDR1 SGHTA and CDR2 FQGNSA come from the germline V gene. Trimming pared 6 bases from V and 0 bases from J, leaving 7 bases between. The CDR3 spells CASRGVSTDTQYF. CDR3 coding DNA: TGTGCCAGCAGGGGGGTTAGCACAGATACGCAGTATTTT. The whole variable domain, filled in from reference TRBV7-2 and TRBJ2-3, reads GAGVSQSPSNKVTEKGKDVELRCDPISGHTALYWYRQSLGQGLEFLIYFQGNSAPDKSGLPSDRFSAERTGGSVSTLTIQRTQQEDSAVYLCASRGVSTDTQYFGPGTRLTVL.

The sample holds a few counts of this clonotype. The chain is built from TRBV12-3 or TRBV12-4 and TRBJ1-6; D gene ambiguous. Trimming left V 3 bases short and J 2 bases short, with 8 bases between. The CDR3 is 15 residues long. The CDR3 nucleotides read TGTGCCAGCAGTTTGTTGGGTCCCTATAATTCACCCCTCCACTTT. Protein: CASSLLGPYNSPLHF.

This clonotype was seen repeatedly, ten times or more. The rearrangement uses TRBV20-1 and TRBJ2-1, with 11 bases lining up with TRBD2. V gave up 5 bases and J gave up 5 bases; unmatched junction bases: 11. Germline CDR1 and CDR2: DFQATT and SNEGSKA (reference sequence). CDR3 length: 16 amino acids. CDR3 bases: TGCAGTGCTCTTCTCCTAATAGCGGGGGGGCACAATGAGCAGTTCTTC. Residues: CSALLLIAGGHNEQFF.

This clonotype was seen repeatedly, ten times or more. The gene calls are TRBV7-6 and TRBJ2-3; D remains ambiguous. The V end was cut by 4 bases, the J end by 2 bases, with 7 bases between. Looked up from germline, CDR1 is SGHVS and CDR2 is FNYEAQ. The CDR3 has 13 amino acids. This CDR3 is CASSSPPTDTQYF. The CDR3 DNA reads TGTGCCAGCAGCTCACCCCCCACAGATACGCAGTATTTT.